This TCR beta chain was retrieved from a study of T cell changes during pregnancy in multiple sclerosis. Germline CDR1 reads LNHNV; CDR2 reads YYDKDF (reference sequence). Trimming removed 0 bases from V and 0 bases from J, with 9 bases in between. The CDR3 sequence is 15 residues long. Assay used: immunoSEQ multiplex PCR; TCRdb lists only in-frame clones, some missing. Altogether fewer than 60,000 clones are present, more than 90% being singletons, with the ten largest covering roughly 1.1%. The clonotype was recovered from a female donor in good health, enrolled as a control in a pregnancy study. The V call is TRBV15, the J call TRBJ2-7; D gene uncertain. Sequences were derived from peripheral blood, sampled after pregnancy. The CDR3 nucleotides are TGTGCCACCAGCAGAGAGGGCAAACCCTCCTACGAGCAGTACTTC. Translated, it gives CATSREGKPSYEQYF.